This T cell receptor beta chain was retrieved from a study of cytomegalovirus exposure and HLA in healthy donors. Findings and limits, study-wide: Upon later analysis, HLA-associated TCR beta chains proved more clonally expanded than other, equally common chains. Data from an earlier analysis indicated that most TCR beta V segments were productive either about 90% or about 30% of the time.

60 Vbeta and 13 Jbeta primers were used in PCR. Using immunoSEQ multiplex PCR, the repertoire was profiled, and TCRdb retains in-frame clones only, with some absent. The sample consists of roughly 150,000 clones, approximately 79% of them appearing once. Worth noting for this clone: Antigen: not known.

Per germline, CDR1 PRHDT and CDR2 FYEKMQ (reference sequence). The CDR3 length is 16 residues. V dropped 5 bases and J dropped 3; count of bases not matched to a gene: 4. The chain is built from TRBV13 and TRBJ2-3; 14 bases agree with TRBD2. Sample: PBMCs. The sequence came from a middle-aged man in good health and CMV-seropositive. The DNA for the CDR3 is TGTGCCAGCAGCCCACGGACTAGCGGGGGGACAGATACGCAGTATTTT. This translates into CASSPRTSGGTDTQYF.